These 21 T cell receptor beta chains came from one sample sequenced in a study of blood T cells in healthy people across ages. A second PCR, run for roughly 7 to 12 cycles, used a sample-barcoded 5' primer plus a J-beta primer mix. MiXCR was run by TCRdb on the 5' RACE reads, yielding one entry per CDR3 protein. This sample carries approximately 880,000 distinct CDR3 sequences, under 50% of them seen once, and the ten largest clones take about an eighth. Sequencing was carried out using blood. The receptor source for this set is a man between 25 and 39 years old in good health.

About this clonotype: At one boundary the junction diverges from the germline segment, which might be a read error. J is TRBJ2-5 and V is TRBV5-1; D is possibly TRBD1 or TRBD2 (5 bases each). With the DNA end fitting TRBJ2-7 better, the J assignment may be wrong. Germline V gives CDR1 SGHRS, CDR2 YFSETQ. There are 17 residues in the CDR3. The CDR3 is CAGSLGPISLSDYEQYF. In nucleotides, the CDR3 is TGCGCCGGCAGCTTGGGACCCATAAGCCTCTCGGACTACGAGCAGTACTTC.

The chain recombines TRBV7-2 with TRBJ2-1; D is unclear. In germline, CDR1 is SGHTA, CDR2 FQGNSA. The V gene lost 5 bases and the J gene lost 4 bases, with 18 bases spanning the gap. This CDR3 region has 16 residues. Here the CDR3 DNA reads TGTGCCAGCAGCGCAAGGCGCAGAGACTTTTACAATGAGCAGTTCTTC. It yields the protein CASSARRRDFYNEQFF.

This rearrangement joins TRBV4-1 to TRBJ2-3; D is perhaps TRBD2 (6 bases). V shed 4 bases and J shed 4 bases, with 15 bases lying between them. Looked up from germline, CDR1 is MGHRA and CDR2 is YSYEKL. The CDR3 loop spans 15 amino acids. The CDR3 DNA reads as TGCGCCAGCAGCCCCGCGGGACTCGGCCCAGATACGCAGTATTTT. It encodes CASSPAGLGPDTQYF.

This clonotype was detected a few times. Here the CDR3 reads CASSPQQGRNNYGYTF. Written as DNA, the CDR3 is TGTGCCAGCAGCCCGCAGCAGGGACGCAATAACTATGGCTACACCTTC. J is TRBJ1-2 and V is TRBV7-2; D possibly corresponds to TRBD1 (5 bases). The V gene lost 5 bases and the J gene lost 1 base, with 17 bases spanning the gap. This CDR3 comprises 16 residues. The germline gives CDR1 SGHTA, CDR2 FQGNSA.

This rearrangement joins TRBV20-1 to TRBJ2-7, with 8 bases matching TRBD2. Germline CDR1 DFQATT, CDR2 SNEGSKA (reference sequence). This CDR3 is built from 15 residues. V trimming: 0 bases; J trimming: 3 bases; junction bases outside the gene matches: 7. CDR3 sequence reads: CSARDPRGDLYEQYF. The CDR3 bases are TGCAGTGCTAGAGATCCGCGGGGGGACCTCTACGAGCAGTACTTC.

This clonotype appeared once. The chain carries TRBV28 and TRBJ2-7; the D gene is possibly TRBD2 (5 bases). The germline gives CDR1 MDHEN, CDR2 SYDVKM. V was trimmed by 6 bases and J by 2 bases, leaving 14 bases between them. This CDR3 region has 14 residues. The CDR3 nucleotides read TGTGCCAGCAGGGAAGCGGTTATGGCCTACGAGCAGTACTTC. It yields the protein CASREAVMAYEQYF.

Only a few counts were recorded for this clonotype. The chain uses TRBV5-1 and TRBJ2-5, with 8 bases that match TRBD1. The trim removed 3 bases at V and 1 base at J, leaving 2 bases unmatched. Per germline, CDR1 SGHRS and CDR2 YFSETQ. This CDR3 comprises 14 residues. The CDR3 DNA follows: TGCGCCAGCAGCTGGACAGGGACCCAAGAGACCCAGTACTTC. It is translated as CASSWTGTQETQYF. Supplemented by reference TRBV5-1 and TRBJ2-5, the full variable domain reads KAGVTQTPRYLIKTRGQQVTLSCSPISGHRSVSWYQQTPGQGLQFLFEYFSETQRNKGNFPGRFSGRQFSNSRSEMNVSTLELGDSALYLCASSWTGTQETQYFGPGTRLLVL.

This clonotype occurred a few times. The CDR3 DNA follows: TGCAGTGCTAGCTACTATGGCTACACCTTC. It specifies CSASYYGYTF. V gene TRBV20-1 combines with J gene TRBJ1-2; D is unresolved. This CDR3 has 10 residues. Germline V CDR1 and CDR2: DFQATT, SNEGSKA (reference sequence). V lost 3 bases to trimming and J lost 3 bases, with 2 bases between them.

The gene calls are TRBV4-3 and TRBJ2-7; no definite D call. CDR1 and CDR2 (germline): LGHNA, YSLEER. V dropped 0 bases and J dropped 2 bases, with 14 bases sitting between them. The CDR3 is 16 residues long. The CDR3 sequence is CASSQDSLPRAYEQYF. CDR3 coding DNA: TGCGCCAGCAGCCAAGACTCCCTTCCAAGGGCCTACGAGCAGTACTTC.

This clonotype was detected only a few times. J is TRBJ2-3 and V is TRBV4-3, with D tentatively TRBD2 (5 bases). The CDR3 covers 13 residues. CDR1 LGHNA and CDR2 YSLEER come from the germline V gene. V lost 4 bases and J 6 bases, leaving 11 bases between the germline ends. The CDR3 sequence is CASSPKGSDTQYF. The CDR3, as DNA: TGCGCCAGCAGCCCAAAAGGGAGTGATACGCAGTATTTT.

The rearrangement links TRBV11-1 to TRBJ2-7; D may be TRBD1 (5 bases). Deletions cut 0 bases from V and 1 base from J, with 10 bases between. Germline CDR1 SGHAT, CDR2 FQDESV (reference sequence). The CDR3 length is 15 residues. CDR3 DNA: TGTGCCAGCAGCTTAGCAGGGGAAAATTCCTACGAGCAGTACTTC. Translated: CASSLAGENSYEQYF.

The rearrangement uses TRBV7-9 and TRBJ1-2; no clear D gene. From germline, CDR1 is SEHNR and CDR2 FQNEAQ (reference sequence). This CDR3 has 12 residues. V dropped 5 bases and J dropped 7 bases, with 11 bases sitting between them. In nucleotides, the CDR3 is TGTGCCAGCAGCCCACCAGGATTTGGCTACACCTTC. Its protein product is CASSPPGFGYTF.

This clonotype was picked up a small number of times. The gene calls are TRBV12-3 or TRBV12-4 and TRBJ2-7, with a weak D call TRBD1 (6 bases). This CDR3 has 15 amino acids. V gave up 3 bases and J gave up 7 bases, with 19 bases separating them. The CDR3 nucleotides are TGTGCCAGCAGTTTTGCGAGGGGGACCCGCAATGAGCAGTACTTC. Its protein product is CASSFARGTRNEQYF.

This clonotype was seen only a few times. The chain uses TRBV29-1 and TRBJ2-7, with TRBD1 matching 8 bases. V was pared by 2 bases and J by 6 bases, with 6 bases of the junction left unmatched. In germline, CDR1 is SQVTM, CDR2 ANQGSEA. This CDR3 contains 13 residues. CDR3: CSVESWTGSEQYF. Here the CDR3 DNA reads TGCAGCGTTGAATCCTGGACAGGGTCCGAGCAGTACTTC.

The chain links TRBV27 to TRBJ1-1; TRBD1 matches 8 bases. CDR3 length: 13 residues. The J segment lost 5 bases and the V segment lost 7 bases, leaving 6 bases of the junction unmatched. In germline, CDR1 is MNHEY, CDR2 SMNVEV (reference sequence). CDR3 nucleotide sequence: TGTGCCAGCAAGCAGGGGGCCGGTACTGAAGCTTTCTTT. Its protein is CASKQGAGTEAFF.

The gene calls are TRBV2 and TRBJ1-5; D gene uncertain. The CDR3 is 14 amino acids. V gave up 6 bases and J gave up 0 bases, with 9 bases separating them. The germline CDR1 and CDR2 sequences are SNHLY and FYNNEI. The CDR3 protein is CASSDHYSNQPQHF. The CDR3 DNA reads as TGTGCCAGCAGCGACCACTATAGCAATCAGCCCCAGCATTTT.

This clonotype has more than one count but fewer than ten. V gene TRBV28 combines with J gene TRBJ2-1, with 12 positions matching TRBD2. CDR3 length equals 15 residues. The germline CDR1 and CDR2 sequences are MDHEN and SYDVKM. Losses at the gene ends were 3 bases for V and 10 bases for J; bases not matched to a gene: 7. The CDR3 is CASSFGPSGGDEQFF. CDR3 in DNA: TGTGCCAGCAGTTTCGGGCCTAGCGGGGGGGACGAGCAGTTCTTC.

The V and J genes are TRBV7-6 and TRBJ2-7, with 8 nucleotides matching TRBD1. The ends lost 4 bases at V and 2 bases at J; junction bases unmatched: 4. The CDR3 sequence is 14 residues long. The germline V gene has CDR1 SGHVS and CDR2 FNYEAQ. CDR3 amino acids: CASSSWTGPYEQYF. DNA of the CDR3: TGTGCCAGCAGCTCGTGGACAGGGCCCTACGAGCAGTACTTC.

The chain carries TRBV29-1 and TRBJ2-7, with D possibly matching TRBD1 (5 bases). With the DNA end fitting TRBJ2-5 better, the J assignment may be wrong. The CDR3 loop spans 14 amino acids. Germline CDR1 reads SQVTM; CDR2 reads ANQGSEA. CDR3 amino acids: CSVVGSGIEETQYF. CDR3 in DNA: TGCAGCGTTGTGGGGTCAGGGATTGAGGAGACCCAGTACTTC.

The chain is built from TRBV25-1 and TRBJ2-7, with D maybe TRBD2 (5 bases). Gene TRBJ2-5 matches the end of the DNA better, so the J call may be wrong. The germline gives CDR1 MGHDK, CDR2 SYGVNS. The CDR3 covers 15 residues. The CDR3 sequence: CASSASIGVAETQYF. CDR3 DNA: TGTGCCAGCAGTGCTTCTATCGGGGTCGCGGAGACCCAGTACTTC.

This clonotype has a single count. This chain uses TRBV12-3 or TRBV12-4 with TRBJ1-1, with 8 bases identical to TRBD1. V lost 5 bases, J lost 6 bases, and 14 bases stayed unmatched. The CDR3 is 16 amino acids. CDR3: CASSMRTGKVSPEAFF. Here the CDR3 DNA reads TGTGCCAGCAGTATGAGGACAGGGAAAGTATCCCCTGAAGCTTTCTTT.